This entry lists 32 T cell receptor beta chains sequenced from one sample in a study of Graves' ophthalmopathy and Graves' hyperthyroidism. Amplification of TCR beta CDR3 regions used RNA transcripts. After a first-round RT-PCR with HTBI primers, a second-round multiplex PCR was run. TCRdb passed the multiplex PCR reads through MiXCR, listing each CDR3 protein once. The table has 360,000 or so distinct CDR3 sequences, about 16% seen once. Sequencing was performed on peripheral blood. The receptors were sampled from a woman aged 18 to 35 with Graves' ophthalmopathy.

The rearrangement uses TRBV29-1 and TRBJ2-7, with a weak D call TRBD1 (6 bases). Germline CDR1 SQVTM, CDR2 ANQGSEA. The CDR3 has 15 amino acids. V shed 5 bases and J shed 0 bases, with 17 bases lying between them. In DNA, the CDR3 is TGCAGCGTTTGGGAGCACAGGGAGAACTCCTACGAGCAGTACTTC. It translates to CSVWEHRENSYEQYF.

The V call is TRBV6-2 or TRBV6-3, the J call TRBJ2-7; perhaps TRBD1 as D (6 bases). Germline V CDR1 and CDR2: MNHEY, SVGEGT. The CDR3 loop spans 18 amino acids. The germline V and J ends were trimmed by 5 bases and 0 bases, with 23 bases remaining between them. The CDR3 DNA is TGTGCCAGCAGTCGGGACATCCTTGGCCGGAACCCCTCCTACGAGCAGTACTTC. Translated: CASSRDILGRNPSYEQYF.

This clonotype has ten or more counts. The V call is TRBV6-2 or TRBV6-3, the J call TRBJ2-7; TRBD2 agrees at 11 bases. Germline V gene lookup returns CDR1 MNHEY and CDR2 SVGEGT. J gave up 3 bases and V 3 bases, and 1 base lay outside the gene matches. The CDR3 sequence is 14 residues long. This chain's CDR3 is CASSYTSGSYEQYF. Here the CDR3 DNA reads TGTGCCAGCAGTTATACTAGCGGGAGCTACGAGCAGTACTTC.

This clonotype was seen ten or more times. V gene TRBV29-1 combines with J gene TRBJ2-5; no definite D call. The CDR3 loop spans 10 amino acids. Germline assignment: CDR1 SQVTM and CDR2 ANQGSEA. V was clipped by 4 bases and J by 5 bases, with 5 bases between them. Written as DNA, the CDR3 is TGCAGCGTTGTAGGTGAGACCCAGTACTTC. Translating it yields CSVVGETQYF.

This clonotype occurred many times. The rearrangement links TRBV7-2 to TRBJ1-2, with D maybe TRBD1 (5 bases). Germline lookup yields CDR1 SGHTA and CDR2 FQGNSA. Trimming cost V 0 bases and J 2 bases, with 10 bases left between them. The CDR3 is 15 amino acids. DNA for the CDR3: TGTGCCAGCAGCTTAGCCCCTCACAGGAACTATGGCTACACCTTC. Translated, it gives CASSLAPHRNYGYTF. Full variable domain (remainder filled in from reference TRBV7-2 and TRBJ1-2): GAGVSQSPSNKVTEKGKDVELRCDPISGHTALYWYRQSLGQGLEFLIYFQGNSAPDKSGLPSDRFSAERTGGSVSTLTIQRTQQEDSAVYLCASSLAPHRNYGYTFGSGTRLTVV.

This clonotype showed up just a few times. V usage is TRBV6-1 and J usage is TRBJ1-1; 7 nucleotides align to TRBD1. V dropped 4 bases and J dropped 2; count of bases not matched to a gene: 7. The CDR3 is 15 residues long. CDR1 and CDR2 from the germline V gene are MNHNS and SASEGT. DNA for the CDR3: TGTGCCAGCAGTGTGGGGGGACAGACAAACACTGAAGCTTTCTTT. It translates to CASSVGGQTNTEAFF.

The chain employs TRBV6-1 and TRBJ2-5; the match to TRBD1 covers 8 bases. J lost 4 bases, V lost 4 bases, and 2 bases had no gene match. Germline V gene lookup returns CDR1 MNHNS and CDR2 SASEGT. This CDR3 comprises 13 residues. CDR3 sequence reads: CASSGQGRETQYF. CDR3 in DNA: TGTGCCAGCAGTGGACAGGGGAGAGAGACCCAGTACTTC.

This clonotype appeared many times. A read error may account for a junction end that differs from germline. The chain couples TRBV7-8 to TRBJ2-5; no clear D gene. The germline V gene encodes CDR1 SGHVS and CDR2 FQNEAQ. CDR3 length: 9 residues. The CDR3, as DNA: TGTGCCAGGCAAGGGACCCAGTACTTC. It encodes CARQGTQYF.

This clonotype was detected ten times or more. The chain recombines TRBV5-1 with TRBJ1-1; the D gene is possibly TRBD1 (6 bases). The CDR3 loop spans 15 amino acids. V shed 7 bases and J shed 2 bases, with 18 bases lying between them. In germline, CDR1 is SGHRS, CDR2 YFSETQ. The DNA for the CDR3 is TGCGCCAGCTATTGGGGGGCAGGACAAAACACTGAAGCTTTCTTT. It encodes CASYWGAGQNTEAFF.

This clonotype was seen many times. V gene TRBV24-1 combines with J gene TRBJ2-2, with 9 nucleotides matching TRBD1. CDR3 size: 16 residues. CDR1 is KGHDR and CDR2 is SFDVKD in the germline V gene. The V gene end was trimmed by 5 bases and the J gene end by 5 bases; junction bases not matched to a gene: 8. The CDR3 is CATSVPGQGRTGELFF. CDR3 DNA sequence: TGTGCCACCAGTGTCCCGGGACAGGGTCGTACCGGGGAGCTGTTTTTT.

This clonotype was seen many times. The chain couples TRBV6-1 to TRBJ1-1; D ambiguous. The CDR3 has 13 amino acids. V lost 10 bases to trimming and J lost 0 bases, with 12 bases between them. Looked up from germline, CDR1 is MNHNS and CDR2 is SASEGT. The CDR3 protein is CAIAQSMNTEAFF. CDR3 bases: TGTGCCATCGCACAGAGCATGAACACTGAAGCTTTCTTT.

This clonotype was counted many times. The V and J genes are TRBV4-2 and TRBJ1-2, with D unresolved. Deletions cut 1 base from V and 9 bases from J, with 12 bases between. Germline V gene data show CDR1 as LGHNA and CDR2 as YNFKEQ. The CDR3 is 13 residues long. The CDR3 DNA is TGTGCCAGCAGCCAAGGTACCGGGGTCCGCTACACCTTC. Its protein is CASSQGTGVRYTF.

The chain is built from TRBV12-3 or TRBV12-4 and TRBJ2-7, with 8 bases aligning to TRBD1. With 7 bases clipped from V and 4 bases from J, the junction kept 12 bases outside the gene matches. The CDR3 is made up of 15 amino acids. Here the CDR3 reads CASTVGQGKGYEQYF. The CDR3 DNA is TGTGCCAGCACCGTAGGACAGGGTAAAGGGTACGAGCAGTACTTC.

V usage is TRBV11-2 and J usage is TRBJ1-1; no clear D. Germline V lookup: CDR1 SGHAT, CDR2 FQNNGV. V was shortened by 2 bases and J by 5 bases, with 12 bases between the two germline ends. This CDR3 comprises 14 residues. CDR3 residues: CASSLLSVETEAFF. In DNA form, the CDR3 reads TGTGCCAGCAGCTTACTATCAGTAGAGACTGAAGCTTTCTTT.

The sample holds many counts of this clonotype. The rearrangement joins TRBV6-2 or TRBV6-3 to TRBJ2-7; 8 nucleotides line up with TRBD2. J lost 3 bases, V lost 6 bases, and 13 bases had no gene match. The CDR3 length is 16 residues. CDR1 and CDR2 from the germline V gene are MNHEY and SVGEGT. DNA for the CDR3: TGTGCCAGCAGACGATTAGCGGGATCCCCACACTACGAGCAGTACTTC. Translation: CASRRLAGSPHYEQYF.

This clonotype was observed at least ten times. The J gene is TRBJ1-1, the V gene TRBV7-2; 7 bases map to TRBD1. Germline V gene lookup returns CDR1 SGHTA and CDR2 FQGNSA. V lost 1 base, J lost 5 bases, and 7 bases stayed unmatched. CDR3 length: 15 residues. The CDR3 loop reads CASSLGEGARTEAFF. The CDR3 nucleotides are TGTGCCAGCAGCTTAGGGGAGGGGGCGCGAACTGAAGCTTTCTTT.

This clonotype was recorded at least ten times. The rearrangement links TRBV28 to TRBJ2-5; perhaps TRBD2 as D (5 bases). This CDR3 is 16 amino acids long. Germline V CDR1 and CDR2: MDHEN, SYDVKM. The V gene lost 3 bases and the J gene lost 0 bases, with 14 bases spanning the gap. CDR3 protein: CASSLVSGQYQETQYF. CDR3 DNA: TGTGCCAGCAGTTTGGTGAGCGGCCAGTACCAAGAGACCCAGTACTTC. The full variable domain, completed using reference TRBV28 and TRBJ2-5, is DVKVTQSSRYLVKRTGEKVFLECVQDMDHENMFWYRQDPGLGLRLIYFSYDVKMKEKGDIPEGYSVSREKKERFSLILESASTNQTSMYLCASSLVSGQYQETQYFGPGTRLLVL.

The chain uses TRBV7-9 and TRBJ1-1; D is undetermined. Looked up from germline, CDR1 is SEHNR and CDR2 is FQNEAQ (reference sequence). V dropped 1 base and J dropped 4 bases, with 10 bases sitting between them. The CDR3 runs 14 residues. This CDR3 is CASSLVASATEAFF. In DNA, the CDR3 is TGTGCCAGCAGCTTAGTCGCGTCGGCCACTGAAGCTTTCTTT.

This clonotype was found many times. The V gene is TRBV5-1, the J gene TRBJ2-2; 8 bases match TRBD1. V lost 0 bases, J lost 4 bases, and 8 bases stayed unmatched. CDR3 length: 17 residues. Germline V gene lookup returns CDR1 SGHRS and CDR2 YFSETQ. The CDR3 nucleotides read TGCGCCAGCAGCTTGGGAAGACAGGGGTCGTCCACCGGGGAGCTGTTTTTT. This sequence encodes CASSLGRQGSSTGELFF.

Many counts were recorded for this clonotype. J is TRBJ1-2 and V is TRBV7-2, with D hard to call. Germline V gene data show CDR1 as SGHTA and CDR2 as FQGNSA. Trimming shortened V by 5 bases and J by 8 bases, and 15 bases separated the two germline ends. This CDR3 has 13 residues. CDR3 amino acids: CASSLGLGFGYTF. DNA for the CDR3: TGTGCCAGCAGCCTCGGCCTGGGGTTCGGCTACACCTTC.

In this sample, this clonotype turned up many times. The chain recombines TRBV4-1 with TRBJ1-2, with 7 bases lining up with TRBD1. Trimming cost V 2 bases and J 4 bases; bases outside gene matches: 10. Germline V CDR1 and CDR2: MGHRA, YSYEKL. There are 16 residues in the CDR3. The CDR3 sequence is CASSQLPGQSFYGYTF. The DNA for the CDR3 is TGCGCCAGCAGCCAACTGCCGGGACAGTCTTTCTATGGCTACACCTTC.

This clonotype appeared many times. The chain has TRBV6-5 and TRBJ2-2; perhaps TRBD1 as D (6 bases). CDR1 is MNHEY and CDR2 is SVGAGI in the germline V gene. Trimming stripped 2 bases from V and 6 bases from J, with 13 bases between. This CDR3 is 15 amino acids long. CDR3 in DNA: TGTGCCAGCAGTTACCGACAGGCCCAACCCGGGGAGCTGTTTTTT. The encoded protein is CASSYRQAQPGELFF.

This clonotype was recorded many times. The junction departs from the called germline gene at one end, perhaps through a read error. The rearrangement joins TRBV30 to TRBJ1-1; no clear D gene. Germline assignment: CDR1 GTSNPN and CDR2 SVGIG (reference sequence). The CDR3 is made up of 13 amino acids. CDR3 DNA: TGTGCCTGGAGGGTGGGGTGGAACACTGAAGTTTTCTTT. Protein product: CAWRVGWNTEVFF. The variable domain in full, with the rest retrieved from reference TRBV30 and TRBJ1-1, is SQTIHQWPATLVQPVGSPLSLECTVEGTSNPNLYWYRQAAGRGLQLLFYSVGIGQISSEVPQNLSASRPQDRQFILSSKKLLLSDSGFYLCAWRVGWNTEVFFGQGTRLTVV.

This clonotype was observed at least ten times. This chain joins TRBV7-2 and TRBJ2-5; D ambiguous. Germline lookup yields CDR1 SGHTA and CDR2 FQGNSA. The V end lost 4 bases, the J end lost 2 bases, and 8 bases lay between the germline ends. The length of the CDR3 is 13 residues. The CDR3 spells CASSYLVQETQYF. The CDR3 DNA sequence: TGTGCCAGCAGCTATTTGGTACAAGAGACCCAGTACTTC.

This clonotype has ten or more counts. CDR3 DNA sequence: TGTGCCAGCAGCTCCGGACATTCCAATCAGCCCCAGCATTTT. Translation gives CASSSGHSNQPQHF. The chain links TRBV7-8 to TRBJ1-5; possible D gene TRBD1, 5 bases. The V end was cut by 4 bases, the J end by 3 bases, with 10 bases between. Germline V gives CDR1 SGHVS, CDR2 FQNEAQ. The length of the CDR3 is 14 residues.

This clonotype was recorded at least ten times. The J gene is TRBJ2-5, the V gene TRBV7-2; 15 nucleotides align to TRBD2. The CDR3 contains 17 residues. V dropped 4 bases and J dropped 2; count of bases not matched to a gene: 5. Per the germline V gene, CDR1 is SGHTA and CDR2 is FQGNSA. In DNA form, the CDR3 reads TGTGCCAGCAGCTCAGGGACTAGCGGGAGGTTTCAAGAGACCCAGTACTTC. Translation: CASSSGTSGRFQETQYF.

This clonotype occurred many times. The chain has TRBV9 and TRBJ2-2, with D unresolved. The CDR3 spans 12 residues. Trimming shortened V by 4 bases and J by 7 bases, and 8 bases separated the two germline ends. Germline V lookup: CDR1 SGDLS, CDR2 YYNGEE. The CDR3: CASSPTIGELFF. Here the CDR3 DNA reads TGTGCCAGCAGCCCTACCATCGGGGAGCTGTTTTTT.

This clonotype showed up many times. The J gene is TRBJ2-1, the V gene TRBV7-2; D is ambiguous. CDR1 is SGHTA and CDR2 is FQGNSA in the germline V gene. With 2 bases removed from V and 2 bases from J, the gap between germline ends came to 7 bases. The CDR3 length is 14 residues. The CDR3 bases are TGTGCCAGCAGCTTACAATCCCCCTACAATGAGCAGTTCTTC. The encoded protein is CASSLQSPYNEQFF.

V is TRBV25-1 and J is TRBJ2-7; D may match TRBD1 or TRBD2 (5 bases each). Per the germline V gene, CDR1 is MGHDK and CDR2 is SYGVNS. Trimming removed 3 bases at V and 2 bases at J, with 14 bases between. The CDR3 is 15 residues long. This CDR3 reads CASSELGDLTYEQYF. CDR3 nucleotides: TGTGCCAGCAGTGAGCTCGGGGACCTAACCTACGAGCAGTACTTC.

This clonotype was seen repeatedly, ten times or more. V gene TRBV6-2 or TRBV6-3 combines with J gene TRBJ2-5; the D call may be TRBD1 or TRBD2 (5 bases each). The CDR3 covers 13 residues. V was clipped by 4 bases and J by 5 bases, with 11 bases between them. Germline CDR1 MNHEY, CDR2 SVGEGT. CDR3 protein: CASSLRGWETQYF. In DNA, the CDR3 is TGTGCCAGCAGTTTGAGGGGCTGGGAGACCCAGTACTTC.

This clonotype was detected ten times or more. CDR3: CASSLKSEAYEQYF. The CDR3 DNA sequence: TGCGCCAGCAGCTTGAAAAGCGAAGCCTACGAGCAGTACTTC. The chain has TRBV5-1 and TRBJ2-7; D is unclear. The V end lost 1 base, the J end lost 2 bases, and 10 bases lay between the germline ends. The germline V gene has CDR1 SGHRS and CDR2 YFSETQ. There are 14 residues in the CDR3.

This clonotype appeared many times. The chain has TRBV12-3 or TRBV12-4 and TRBJ1-5; 7 bases map to TRBD1. V gave up 3 bases and J gave up 3 bases; unmatched junction bases: 14. The length of the CDR3 is 18 residues. CDR3 nucleotides: TGTGCCAGCAGTTTGGGGGGGACAGCCTGGGGGTCCAATCAGCCCCAGCATTTT. Encoded protein: CASSLGGTAWGSNQPQHF.